Following are 14 T cell receptor beta chains from one sample sequenced in a study of T cells in Graves' hyperthyroidism and ophthalmopathy (dated by TCRdb to the late 2010s). The protocol used for the library was multiplex PCR. The sequencer listed for this sample is Illumina HiSeq 2000. Amplification of TCR beta CDR3 regions was carried out from RNA transcripts. For the first round of RT-PCR on the TCR CDR3, the HTBI primer set was used together with the Qiagen OneStep RT-PCR kit. TCRdb reworked the public reads: Q25 trimming with fastp, MiXCR clone assembly, productive beta chains retained. Rows matching on CDR3 protein sequence are summarized as one entry with the most common DNA and genes. This sample is represented by approximately 380,000 distinct CDR3 sequences; 15% to 20% of them were singletons. The ten largest clones take up 40% of the sample. Material: blood. Every receptor here comes from a man between 18 and 35 years old with Graves' ophthalmopathy.

This clonotype was counted ten times or more. The V and J genes are TRBV2 and TRBJ2-7, with D tentatively TRBD1 or TRBD2 (5 bases each). This CDR3 is built from 15 residues. Germline V lookup: CDR1 SNHLY, CDR2 FYNNEI. The germline V and J ends were trimmed by 1 base and 0 bases, with 10 bases remaining between them. The CDR3 sequence: CASSEGGSVSYEQYF. In DNA, the CDR3 is TGTGCCAGCAGTGAAGGGGGGAGCGTCTCCTACGAGCAGTACTTC.

Ten or more counts support this clonotype. The chain links TRBV20-1 to TRBJ1-1, with D perhaps matching TRBD1 (5 bases). This CDR3 has 13 residues. Trimming removed 6 bases from V and 1 base from J, with 12 bases in between. The germline CDR1 and CDR2 sequences are DFQATT and SNEGSKA (reference sequence). The CDR3 region has the DNA TGCAGTGCCCCAGACAGTAGGAACACTGAAGCTTTCTTT. As protein: CSAPDSRNTEAFF.

This clonotype was seen more than once but under ten times. This chain links TRBV12-5 with TRBJ1-1, with D maybe TRBD1 (6 bases). CDR3 length equals 16 residues. The ends were cut back, 1 base at V and 1 base at J, with 13 bases in the middle. Germline CDR1 reads LGHNT; CDR2 reads FRNRAP. The CDR3: CASGLAKQGANTEAFF. The CDR3 DNA is TGTGCTAGTGGTTTGGCTAAACAGGGAGCGAACACTGAAGCTTTCTTT.

V gene TRBV3-1 combines with J gene TRBJ2-7; TRBD2 matches at 9 bases. CDR3 length equals 14 residues. Germline V lookup: CDR1 LGHDT, CDR2 YNNKEL (reference sequence). The ends lost 1 base at V and 4 bases at J; junction bases unmatched: 2. The CDR3 loop is CASSQVLAGYEQYF. CDR3 nucleotides: TGTGCCAGCAGCCAAGTACTAGCGGGTTACGAGCAGTACTTC.

This clonotype was counted at least ten times. This chain joins TRBV5-1 and TRBJ2-3; maybe TRBD2 (6 bases). Trimming left V 4 bases short and J 0 bases short, with 12 bases between. Germline V CDR1 and CDR2: SGHRS, YFSETQ. The CDR3 is 15 residues long. The CDR3 here is CASSAWGDSTDTQYF. The CDR3, as DNA: TGCGCCAGCAGCGCATGGGGGGATAGCACAGATACGCAGTATTTT.

This clonotype has only a few counts. The CDR3 loop is CASSIDRTRPAFMNTEAFF. The CDR3 coding sequence is TGTGCCAGTAGTATTGACAGGACGCGACCTGCTTTTATGAACACTGAAGCTTTCTTT. This chain uses TRBV19 with TRBJ1-1, with D maybe TRBD1 (6 bases). CDR3 length equals 19 residues. The germline CDR1 and CDR2 sequences are LNHDA and SQIVND (reference sequence). V lost 3 bases and J lost 0, with 23 bases in between.

This clonotype was counted ten times or more. The chain links TRBV2 to TRBJ2-7; a possible D gene is TRBD1 (5 bases). CDR1 is SNHLY, CDR2 FYNNEI, per germline. The CDR3 runs to 15 residues. V lost 8 bases to trimming and J lost 2 bases, with 19 bases between them. DNA for the CDR3: TGTGCCAGCTATCCTTACAGGCAGTCGGCCTACGAGCAGTACTTC. Translating it yields CASYPYRQSAYEQYF. The full variable domain, completed using reference TRBV2 and TRBJ2-7, is EPEVTQTPSHQVTQMGQEVILRCVPISNHLYFYWYRQILGQKVEFLVSFYNNEISEKSEIFDDQFSVERPDGSNFTLKIRSTKLEDSAMYFCASYPYRQSAYEQYFGPGTRLTVT.

The chain couples TRBV6-5 to TRBJ1-4; D is unresolved. CDR1 is MNHEY and CDR2 is SVGAGI in the germline V gene. This CDR3 has 16 residues. The V and J ends lost 0 bases and 2 bases respectively, with 10 bases between them. CDR3 bases: TGTGCCAGCAGTTACTCGTACAGAGCGACTAATGAAAAACTGTTTTTT. As protein: CASSYSYRATNEKLFF.

This chain joins TRBV18 and TRBJ1-2; 10 nucleotides align to TRBD1. CDR3 length: 16 residues. Per germline, CDR1 KGHSH and CDR2 LQKENI. Losses at the gene ends were 6 bases for V and 1 base for J; bases not matched to a gene: 8. In DNA, the CDR3 is TGTGCCAGCTCGCCGGGACAGGGGTTGGTTAACTATGGCTACACCTTC. Protein product: CASSPGQGLVNYGYTF.

This clonotype was found a few times. CDR3 in DNA: TGTGCCAGCAGCTACGGACTAGCGGGCGGGGAGGATGAGCAGTTCTTC. Translated: CASSYGLAGGEDEQFF. The V and J genes are TRBV5-4 and TRBJ2-1; TRBD2 aligns across 11 bases. The trim removed 3 bases at V and 8 bases at J, leaving 10 bases unmatched. Per the germline V gene, CDR1 is SGHNT and CDR2 is YYREEE (reference sequence). The CDR3 is made up of 16 amino acids.

This rearrangement joins TRBV6-1 to TRBJ1-4, with D perhaps TRBD1 (5 bases). CDR1 and CDR2 (germline): MNHNS, SASEGT. V was cut by 6 bases and J by 8 bases, with 22 bases left in between. This CDR3 is built from 16 residues. The CDR3 DNA reads TGTGCCAGCAGCCAGACACCTATGGCGGGGCCGGAAAAACTGTTTTTT. This gives the protein CASSQTPMAGPEKLFF.

The rearrangement joins TRBV5-1 to TRBJ1-6; D possibly corresponds to TRBD1 (5 bases). The germline CDR1 and CDR2 sequences are SGHRS and YFSETQ. The V gene lost 2 bases and the J gene lost 13 bases, with 19 bases spanning the gap. The CDR3 contains 15 residues. Here the CDR3 DNA reads TGCGCCAGCAGCTTATCGGTAGATCCCGGGGGTCCCCTCCACTTT. It specifies CASSLSVDPGGPLHF.

This clonotype showed up many times. The genes are TRBV6-1 and TRBJ2-7; the match to TRBD2 covers 7 bases. The germline V gene encodes CDR1 MNHNS and CDR2 SASEGT. The CDR3 consists of 15 residues. V was pared by 5 bases and J by 1 base, with 8 bases of the junction left unmatched. The CDR3 DNA follows: TGTGCCAGCAGTATGGGAGGGCGTGGTTCCTACGAGCAGTACTTC. Translated: CASSMGGRGSYEQYF.

This clonotype was seen repeatedly, ten times or more. The chain employs TRBV20-1 and TRBJ2-3; no definite D call. V dropped 3 bases and J dropped 0 bases, with 16 bases sitting between them. CDR1 DFQATT and CDR2 SNEGSKA come from the germline V gene (reference sequence). The CDR3 is 16 residues long. CDR3 DNA: TGCAGTGCTAGCTCCCCACATGTTTCTAGCACAGATACGCAGTATTTT. Protein product: CSASSPHVSSTDTQYF.